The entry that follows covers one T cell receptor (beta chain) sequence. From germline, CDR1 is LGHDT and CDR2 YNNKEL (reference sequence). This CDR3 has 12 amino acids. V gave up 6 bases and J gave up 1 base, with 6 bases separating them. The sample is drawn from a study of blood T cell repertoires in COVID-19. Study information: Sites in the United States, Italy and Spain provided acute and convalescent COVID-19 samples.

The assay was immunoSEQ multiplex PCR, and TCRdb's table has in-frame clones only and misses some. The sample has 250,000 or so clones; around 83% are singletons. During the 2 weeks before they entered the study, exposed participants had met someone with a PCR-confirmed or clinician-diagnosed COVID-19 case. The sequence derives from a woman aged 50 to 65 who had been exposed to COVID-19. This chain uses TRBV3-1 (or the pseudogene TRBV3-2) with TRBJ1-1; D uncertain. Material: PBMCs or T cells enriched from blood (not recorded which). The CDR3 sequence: CASRAKNTEAFF. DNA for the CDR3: TGTGCCAGCAGGGCAAAGAACACTGAAGCTTTCTTT.